The 17 T cell receptor beta chains reported below all come from one sample, sequenced in a study of CD8+ T cells in alopecia areata. Investigators isolated RNA and reverse transcribed it into cDNA to act as the sequencing template. Generated by immunoSEQ multiplex PCR, the TCRdb table keeps only in-frame clones and is missing some. There are 30,000 to 35,000 clones in the sample; about 60% occur only once, and about two fifths lies in the top ten. Sequenced: NKG2D-high CD8+ T cells sorted from blood. The receptors originated from a human donor with alopecia areata.

V gene TRBV27 combines with J gene TRBJ2-3; TRBD2 matches 12 bases. CDR1 MNHEY and CDR2 SMNVEV come from the germline V gene (reference sequence). V was clipped by 8 bases and J by 7 bases; unmatched bases: 10. The CDR3 sequence is 15 residues long. The CDR3 DNA is TGTGCCAGCTGGAGACTAGCGGGAGCCGCTAATACGCAGTATTTT. Amino acids: CASWRLAGAANTQYF.

This clone came up a few times. V usage is TRBV30 and J usage is TRBJ2-1, with TRBD2 matching 9 bases. V gave up 1 base and J gave up 7 bases; unmatched junction bases: 5. Per the germline V gene, CDR1 is GTSNPN and CDR2 is SVGIG (reference sequence). The CDR3 spans 14 residues. CDR3: CAWSEGAGGNEQFF. The CDR3 coding sequence is TGTGCCTGGAGTGAGGGAGCGGGAGGTAATGAGCAGTTCTTC.

The chain has TRBV15 and TRBJ2-5; 9 bases fit TRBD1. V lost 0 bases, J lost 7 bases, and 6 bases stayed unmatched. CDR3 length equals 15 residues. Per the germline V gene, CDR1 is LNHNV and CDR2 is YYDKDF (reference sequence). CDR3 residues: CATSRDRGTGLTQYF. The CDR3 bases are TGTGCCACCAGCAGAGATAGAGGGACAGGGTTGACCCAGTACTTC.

The chain employs TRBV6-6 and TRBJ1-2; no definite D call. The CDR3 sequence is 15 residues long. V lost 3 bases to trimming and J lost 6 bases, with 17 bases between them. Germline V gene lookup returns CDR1 MNHNY and CDR2 SVGAGI (reference sequence). CDR3 in amino acids: CASSYSGLAVDGYTF. The CDR3 DNA sequence: TGTGCCAGCAGTTATTCCGGGCTGGCGGTCGATGGCTACACCTTC.

The rearrangement uses TRBV28 and TRBJ2-3; D is unclear. The CDR3 loop spans 16 amino acids. Trimming took off 6 bases at V and 0 bases at J, with 16 bases between the two ends. Per germline, CDR1 MDHEN and CDR2 SYDVKM. This chain's CDR3 is CASRQVVGPSTDTQYF. CDR3 nucleotide sequence: TGTGCCAGCAGGCAGGTTGTCGGTCCTAGCACAGATACGCAGTATTTT.

This chain joins TRBV5-1 and TRBJ2-1; D call uncertain. Germline V lookup: CDR1 SGHRS, CDR2 YFSETQ. This CDR3 has 11 residues. The ends were cut back, 7 bases at V and 8 bases at J, with 10 bases in the middle. CDR3 region: CASGMGDEQFF. The DNA for the CDR3 is TGCGCCAGCGGTATGGGCGATGAGCAGTTCTTC.

Here the CDR3 DNA reads TGCGCCAGCAGCCAAGGGCCACACTACGAGCAGTACTTC. Its protein product is CASSQGPHYEQYF. This rearrangement joins TRBV4-3 to TRBJ2-7; D is unresolved. V lost 1 base and J 3 bases, leaving 7 bases between the germline ends. Germline V gene lookup returns CDR1 LGHNA and CDR2 YSLEER. This CDR3 contains 13 residues.

This clone was recorded a few times. The chain uses TRBV10-3 and TRBJ2-1; the D is unclear. Trimming took off 3 bases at V and 0 bases at J, with 9 bases between the two ends. Germline CDR1 and CDR2: ENHRY and SYGVKD. This CDR3 region has 15 residues. In DNA, the CDR3 is TGTGCCATCAGTGAATGGGGAAGCTCCTACAATGAGCAGTTCTTC. Its protein is CAISEWGSSYNEQFF.

The V gene is TRBV5-1, the J gene TRBJ1-1; possibly TRBD1 for D (5 bases). This CDR3 spans 16 amino acids. Trimming removed 0 bases at V and 0 bases at J, with 12 bases between. CDR1 and CDR2 from the germline V gene are SGHRS and YFSETQ. CDR3 sequence: CASSLGATVMNTEAFF. In DNA, the CDR3 is TGCGCCAGCAGCTTGGGCGCGACAGTCATGAACACTGAAGCTTTCTTT.

The J gene is TRBJ2-4, the V gene TRBV6-1, with D possibly TRBD1 on 6 matching bases. Germline V gives CDR1 MNHNS, CDR2 SASEGT. V was clipped by 3 bases and J by 0 bases, with 15 bases between them. This CDR3 contains 17 residues. Written as DNA, the CDR3 is TGTGCCAGCAGTGACGGGACATCCTTACTAGCCAAAAACATTCAGTACTTC. Amino acid sequence: CASSDGTSLLAKNIQYF.

The V and J genes are TRBV4-2 and TRBJ2-5; 13 positions agree with TRBD2. Germline V lookup: CDR1 LGHNA, CDR2 YNFKEQ. This CDR3 is 17 amino acids long. The J segment lost 4 bases and the V segment lost 4 bases, leaving 9 bases of the junction unmatched. The CDR3 is CASSPGLAGAGGETQYF. CDR3 coding DNA: TGTGCCAGCAGCCCAGGACTAGCGGGAGCCGGGGGAGAGACCCAGTACTTC.

CDR3 protein: CASSRDRYYGYTF. CDR3 nucleotide sequence: TGTGCCAGCAGCCGCGACAGATACTATGGCTACACCTTC. The rearrangement links TRBV7-9 to TRBJ1-2; D possibly corresponds to TRBD1 (5 bases). The CDR3 is made up of 13 amino acids. Trimming stripped 5 bases from V and 3 bases from J, with 10 bases between. Germline assignment: CDR1 SEHNR and CDR2 FQNEAQ (reference sequence).

The chain links TRBV29-1 to TRBJ2-2; D might be TRBD2 (6 bases). The V and J ends lost 3 bases and 7 bases respectively, with 6 bases between them. The CDR3 has 11 amino acids. CDR1 is SQVTM, CDR2 ANQGSEA, per germline. For the CDR3, the DNA is TGCAGCGTTGACGGGGGCGGGGAGCTGTTTTTT. This gives the protein CSVDGGGELFF.

This clone was counted between two and nine times. The V gene is TRBV29-1, the J gene TRBJ2-5; D possibly corresponds to TRBD1 (6 bases). Germline V gives CDR1 SQVTM, CDR2 ANQGSEA. Trimming left V 2 bases short and J 1 base short, with 14 bases between. This CDR3 is 15 amino acids long. Here the CDR3 reads CSVESGVRVQETQYF. For the CDR3, the DNA is TGCAGCGTTGAATCAGGGGTAAGGGTCCAAGAGACCCAGTACTTC.

The CDR3 bases are TGTGCCAGCAGCCAAGAGGAGGGGACATCTCACTACGAGCAGTACTTC. Translation: CASSQEEGTSHYEQYF. The genes are TRBV4-2 and TRBJ2-7, with D possibly called TRBD1 or TRBD2 (6 bases each). Per the germline V gene, CDR1 is LGHNA and CDR2 is YNFKEQ. Trimming left V 0 bases short and J 3 bases short, with 15 bases between. The CDR3 runs 16 residues.

This clone was found once. This sequence joins TRBV4-3 and TRBJ1-2; a weak D match, TRBD1 (5 bases). V was cut by 8 bases and J by 3 bases, with 25 bases left in between. The CDR3 spans 17 residues. Per germline, CDR1 LGHNA and CDR2 YSLEER. As DNA, the CDR3 is TGCGCCAGCTCCACCAATGAGGGGACCCCCCGAGACTATGGCTACACCTTC. Protein: CASSTNEGTPRDYGYTF.

This clone came up a few times. The rearrangement joins TRBV7-9 to TRBJ2-4, with TRBD1 matching 8 bases. The V gene end was trimmed by 4 bases and the J gene end by 8 bases; junction bases not matched to a gene: 10. The CDR3 spans 15 residues. Germline V gene data show CDR1 as SEHNR and CDR2 as FQNEAQ (reference sequence). Here the CDR3 DNA reads TGTGCCAGCAGCTCCAGACAGGGGAGTATAGACATTCAGTACTTC. Its protein is CASSSRQGSIDIQYF.